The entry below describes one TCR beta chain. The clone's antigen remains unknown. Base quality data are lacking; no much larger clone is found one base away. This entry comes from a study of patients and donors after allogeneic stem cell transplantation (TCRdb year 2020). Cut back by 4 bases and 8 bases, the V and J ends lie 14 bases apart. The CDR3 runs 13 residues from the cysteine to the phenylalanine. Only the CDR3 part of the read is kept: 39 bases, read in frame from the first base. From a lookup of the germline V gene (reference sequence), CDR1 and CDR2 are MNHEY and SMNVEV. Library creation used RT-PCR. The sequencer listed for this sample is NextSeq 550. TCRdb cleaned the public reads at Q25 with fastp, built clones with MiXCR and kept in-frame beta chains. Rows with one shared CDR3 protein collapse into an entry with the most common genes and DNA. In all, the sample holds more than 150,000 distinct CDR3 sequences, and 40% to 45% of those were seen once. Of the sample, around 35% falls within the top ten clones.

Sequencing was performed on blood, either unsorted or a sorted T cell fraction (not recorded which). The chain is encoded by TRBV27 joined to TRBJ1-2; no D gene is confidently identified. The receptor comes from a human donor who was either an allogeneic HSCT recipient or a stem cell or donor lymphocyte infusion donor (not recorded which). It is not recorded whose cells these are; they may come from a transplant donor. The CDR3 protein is CASSSRDARGYTF. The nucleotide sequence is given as TGTGCCAGCAGTTCGAGAGACGCCCGCGGCTACACCTTC.